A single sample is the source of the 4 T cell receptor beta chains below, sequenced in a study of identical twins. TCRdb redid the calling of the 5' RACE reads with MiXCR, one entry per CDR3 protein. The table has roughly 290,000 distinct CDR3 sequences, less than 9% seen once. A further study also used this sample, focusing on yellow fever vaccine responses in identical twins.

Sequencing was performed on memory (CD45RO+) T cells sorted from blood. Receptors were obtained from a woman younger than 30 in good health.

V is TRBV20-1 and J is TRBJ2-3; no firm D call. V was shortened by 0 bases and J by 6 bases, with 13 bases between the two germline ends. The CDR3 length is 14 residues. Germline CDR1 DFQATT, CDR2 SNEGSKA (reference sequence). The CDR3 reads CSARDPLLGDTQYF. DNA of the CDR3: TGCAGTGCTAGAGATCCCCTTTTGGGGGATACGCAGTATTTT.

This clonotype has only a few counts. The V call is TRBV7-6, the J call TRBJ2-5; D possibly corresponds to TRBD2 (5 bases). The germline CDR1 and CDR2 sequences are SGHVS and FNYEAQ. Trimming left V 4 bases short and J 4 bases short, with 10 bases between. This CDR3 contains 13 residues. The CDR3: CASSSSGLETQYF. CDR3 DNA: TGTGCCAGCAGCTCCAGCGGACTAGAGACCCAGTACTTC.

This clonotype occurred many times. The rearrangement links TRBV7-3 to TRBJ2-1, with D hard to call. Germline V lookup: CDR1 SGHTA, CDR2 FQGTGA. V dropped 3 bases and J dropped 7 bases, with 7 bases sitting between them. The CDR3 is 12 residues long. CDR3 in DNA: TGTGCCAGCAGCTTTACACCTAATGAGCAGTTCTTC. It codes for CASSFTPNEQFF.

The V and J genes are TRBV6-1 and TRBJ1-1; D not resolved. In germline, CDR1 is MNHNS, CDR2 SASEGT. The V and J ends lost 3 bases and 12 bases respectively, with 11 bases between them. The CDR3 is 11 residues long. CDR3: CASSDSPDTFF. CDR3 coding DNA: TGTGCCAGCAGTGATTCACCCGACACTTTCTTT.